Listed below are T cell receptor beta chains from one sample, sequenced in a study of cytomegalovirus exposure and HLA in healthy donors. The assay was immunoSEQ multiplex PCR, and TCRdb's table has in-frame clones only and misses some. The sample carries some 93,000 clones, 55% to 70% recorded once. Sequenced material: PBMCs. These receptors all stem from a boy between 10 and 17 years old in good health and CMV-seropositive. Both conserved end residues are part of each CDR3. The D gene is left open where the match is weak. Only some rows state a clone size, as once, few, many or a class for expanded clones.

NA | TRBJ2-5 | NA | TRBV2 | TGTGCCAGCAGTGGGAAGCTAGCGTTTCAAGAGACCCAGTACTTC | CASSGKLAFQETQYF
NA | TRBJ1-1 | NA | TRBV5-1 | TGCGCCAGCAGTTCAGACGCAACTAAGAGATACACTGAAGCTTTCTTT | CASSSDATKRYTEAFF
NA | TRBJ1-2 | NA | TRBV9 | TGTGCCAGCAGCGTTGGCAGTAACTATGGCTACACCTTC | CASSVGSNYGYTF
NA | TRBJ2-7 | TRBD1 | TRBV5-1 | TGCGCCAGCAGCTCGGGACAGGGGGCCTTCTACGAGCAGTACTTC | CASSSGQGAFYEQYF
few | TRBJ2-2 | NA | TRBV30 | TGTGCCTGGAGTGCATGGGGGCAGGGACTAAACACCGGGGAGCTGTTTTTT | CAWSAWGQGLNTGELFF
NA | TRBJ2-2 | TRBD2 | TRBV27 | TGTGCCAGCAGTCTAAAGGGTCTAGCGGGGGAAATTCGCACCGGGGAGCTGTTTTTT | CASSLKGLAGEIRTGELFF
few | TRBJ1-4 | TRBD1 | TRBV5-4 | TGTGCCAGCAGAGAGACAGGGGCCGGTGAAAAACTGTTTTTT | CASRETGAGEKLFF
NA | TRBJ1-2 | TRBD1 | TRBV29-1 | TGCAGCGTTGCGAGGGGGCAGGGCTACACCTTC | CSVARGQGYTF
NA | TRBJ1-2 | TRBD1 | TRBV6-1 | TGTGCCAGCAGTGACCTCAGGGGGCGCGCCTCAAATGGCTACACCTTC | CASSDLRGRASNGYTF
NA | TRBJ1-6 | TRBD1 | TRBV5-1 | TGCGCCAGCAGCTGGACAGGGCTGGCGGATTCACCCCTCCACTTT | CASSWTGLADSPLHF
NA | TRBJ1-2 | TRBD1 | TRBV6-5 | TGTGCCAGCACCCTTGGACAGGGGGCGCGCGGCTACACCTTC | CASTLGQGARGYTF
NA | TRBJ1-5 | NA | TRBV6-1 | TGTGCCAGCAGTGGAAGCCGTCAGCCCCAGCATTTT | CASSGSRQPQHF